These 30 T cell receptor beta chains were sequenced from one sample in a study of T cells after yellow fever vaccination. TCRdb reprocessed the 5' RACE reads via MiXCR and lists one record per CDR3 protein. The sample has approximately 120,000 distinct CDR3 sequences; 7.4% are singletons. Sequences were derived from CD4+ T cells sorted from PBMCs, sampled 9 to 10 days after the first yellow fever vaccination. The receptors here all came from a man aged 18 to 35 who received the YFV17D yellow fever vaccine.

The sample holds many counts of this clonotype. This CDR3 reads CASSSNGDRETQYF. The CDR3 nucleotides read TGCGCCAGCAGCTCCAACGGGGACAGAGAGACCCAGTACTTC. The chain recombines TRBV5-1 with TRBJ2-5, with TRBD1 matching over 7 bases. The CDR3 length is 14 residues. V lost 3 bases, J lost 4 bases, and 6 bases stayed unmatched. Germline V gene sequence: CDR1 SGHRS, CDR2 YFSETQ.

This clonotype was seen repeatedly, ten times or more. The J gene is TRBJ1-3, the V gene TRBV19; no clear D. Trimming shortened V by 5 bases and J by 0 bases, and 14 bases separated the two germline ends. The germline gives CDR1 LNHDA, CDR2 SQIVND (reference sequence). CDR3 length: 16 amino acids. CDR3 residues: CASSPRTANSGNTIYF. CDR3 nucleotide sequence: TGTGCCAGTAGTCCCCGGACGGCGAACTCTGGAAACACCATATATTTT.

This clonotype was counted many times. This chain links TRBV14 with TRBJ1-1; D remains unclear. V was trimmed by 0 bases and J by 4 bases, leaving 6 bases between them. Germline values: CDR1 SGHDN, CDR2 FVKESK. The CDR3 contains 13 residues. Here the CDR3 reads CASSQDRSTEAFF. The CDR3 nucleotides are TGTGCCAGCAGCCAAGATAGGAGCACTGAAGCTTTCTTT. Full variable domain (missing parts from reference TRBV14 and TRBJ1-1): EAGVTQFPSHSVIEKGQTVTLRCDPISGHDNLYWYRRVMGKEIKFLLHFVKESKQDESGMPNNRFLAERTGGTYSTLKVQPAELEDSGVYFCASSQDRSTEAFFGQGTRLTVV.

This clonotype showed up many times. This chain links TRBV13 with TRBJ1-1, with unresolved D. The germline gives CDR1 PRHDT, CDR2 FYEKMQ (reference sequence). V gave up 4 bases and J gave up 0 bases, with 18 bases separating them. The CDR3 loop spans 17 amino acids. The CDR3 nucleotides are TGTGCCAGCAGCTCCGCCCACGGCGCTCCCATGAACACTGAAGCTTTCTTT. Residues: CASSSAHGAPMNTEAFF.

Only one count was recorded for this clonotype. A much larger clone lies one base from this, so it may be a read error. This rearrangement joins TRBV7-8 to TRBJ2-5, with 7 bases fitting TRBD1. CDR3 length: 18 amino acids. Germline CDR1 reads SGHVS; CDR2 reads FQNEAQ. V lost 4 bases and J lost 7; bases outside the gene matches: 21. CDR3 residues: CASSSRGRGISSRGTQYF. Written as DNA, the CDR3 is TGTGCCAGCAGCTCCAGGGGCAGGGGGATATCTAGCAGAGGGACCCAGTACTTC. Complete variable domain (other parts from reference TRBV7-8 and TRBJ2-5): GAGVSQSPRYKVAKRGQDVALRCDPISGHVSLFWYQQALGQGPEFLTYFQNEAQLDKSGLPSDRFFAERPEGSVSTLKIQRTQQEDSAVYLCASSSRGRGISSRGTQYFGPGTRLLVL.

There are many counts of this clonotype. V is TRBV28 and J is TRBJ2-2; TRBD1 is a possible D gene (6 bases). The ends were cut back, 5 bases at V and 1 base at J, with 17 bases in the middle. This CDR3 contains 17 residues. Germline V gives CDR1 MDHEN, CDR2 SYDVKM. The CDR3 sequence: CASSPSAGAVNTGELFF. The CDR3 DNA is TGTGCCAGCAGTCCCTCGGCAGGGGCCGTGAACACCGGGGAGCTGTTTTTT.

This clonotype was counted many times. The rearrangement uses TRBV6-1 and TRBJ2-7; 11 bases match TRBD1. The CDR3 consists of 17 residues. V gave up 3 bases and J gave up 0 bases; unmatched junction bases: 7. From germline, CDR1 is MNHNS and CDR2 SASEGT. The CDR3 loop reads CASSDRRDRGISYEQYF. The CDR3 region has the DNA TGTGCCAGCAGTGACCGAAGGGACAGGGGGATCTCCTACGAGCAGTACTTC.

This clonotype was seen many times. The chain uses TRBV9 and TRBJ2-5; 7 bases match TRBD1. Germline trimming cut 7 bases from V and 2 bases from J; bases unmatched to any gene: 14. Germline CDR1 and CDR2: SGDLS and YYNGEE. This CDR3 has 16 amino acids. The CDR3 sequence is CASGSYPGTEQETQYF. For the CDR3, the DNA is TGTGCCAGCGGCTCGTACCCCGGGACAGAACAAGAGACCCAGTACTTC.

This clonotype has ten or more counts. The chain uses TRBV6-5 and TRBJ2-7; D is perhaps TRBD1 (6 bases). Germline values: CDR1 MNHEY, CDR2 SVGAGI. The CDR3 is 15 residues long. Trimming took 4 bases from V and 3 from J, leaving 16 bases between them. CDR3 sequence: CASSSPGDTGYEQYF. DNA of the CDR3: TGTGCCAGCAGTTCTCCCGGGGACACAGGCTACGAGCAGTACTTC.

The CDR3 DNA reads TGCGCCAGCAGCCCAACCCCACAGAACCCTTATGCAACTAATGAAAAACTGTTTTTT. It is translated as CASSPTPQNPYATNEKLFF. The chain carries TRBV4-3 and TRBJ1-4; unclear D gene. The CDR3 has 19 amino acids. Trimming removed 4 bases from V and 0 bases from J, with 21 bases in between. In germline, CDR1 is LGHNA, CDR2 YSLEER.

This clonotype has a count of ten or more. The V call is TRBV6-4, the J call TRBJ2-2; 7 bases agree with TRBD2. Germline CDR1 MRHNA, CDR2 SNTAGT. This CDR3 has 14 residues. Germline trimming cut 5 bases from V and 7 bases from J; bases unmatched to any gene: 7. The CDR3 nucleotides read TGTGCCAGCAGTCGAACTAGCGCGGGCGGGGAGCTGTTTTTT. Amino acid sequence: CASSRTSAGGELFF.

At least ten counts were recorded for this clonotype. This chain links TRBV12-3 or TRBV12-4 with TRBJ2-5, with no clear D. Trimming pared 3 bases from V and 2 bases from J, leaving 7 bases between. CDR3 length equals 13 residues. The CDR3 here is CASSFADQETQYF. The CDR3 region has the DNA TGTGCCAGCAGTTTTGCTGATCAAGAGACCCAGTACTTC.

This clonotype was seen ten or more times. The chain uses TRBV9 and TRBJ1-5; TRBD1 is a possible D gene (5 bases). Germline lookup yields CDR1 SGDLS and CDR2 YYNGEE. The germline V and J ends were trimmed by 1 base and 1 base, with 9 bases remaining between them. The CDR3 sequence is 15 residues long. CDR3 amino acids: CASSVLGQSNQPQHF. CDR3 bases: TGTGCCAGCAGCGTATTGGGGCAGAGCAATCAGCCCCAGCATTTT.

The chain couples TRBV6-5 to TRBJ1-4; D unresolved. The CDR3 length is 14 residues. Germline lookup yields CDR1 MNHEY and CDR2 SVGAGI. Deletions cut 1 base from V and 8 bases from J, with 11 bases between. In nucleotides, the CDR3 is TGTGCCAGCAGTTACTGGTCAAAACGGGAAAAACTGTTTTTT. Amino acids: CASSYWSKREKLFF.

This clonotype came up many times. CDR3 in DNA: TGTGCCACCAGTGATTTGGCAGGGAGGGAGCAGTTCTTC. This sequence encodes CATSDLAGREQFF. J is TRBJ2-1 and V is TRBV24-1; D is possibly TRBD2 (6 bases). CDR1 KGHDR and CDR2 SFDVKD come from the germline V gene. The CDR3 spans 13 residues. The V end lost 0 bases, the J end lost 10 bases, and 9 bases lay between the germline ends.

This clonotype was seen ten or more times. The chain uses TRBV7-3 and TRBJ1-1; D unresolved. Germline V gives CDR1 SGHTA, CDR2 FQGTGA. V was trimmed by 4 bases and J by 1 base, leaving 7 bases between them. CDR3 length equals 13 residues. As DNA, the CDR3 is TGTGCCAGCAGCTCGCAGCCGAACACTGAAGCTTTCTTT. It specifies CASSSQPNTEAFF.

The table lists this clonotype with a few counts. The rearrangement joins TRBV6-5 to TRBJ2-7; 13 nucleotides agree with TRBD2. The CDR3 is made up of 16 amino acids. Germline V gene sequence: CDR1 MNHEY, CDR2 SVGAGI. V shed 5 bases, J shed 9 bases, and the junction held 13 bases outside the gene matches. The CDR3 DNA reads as TGTGCCAGCAGTAACCCAACCGGGACTAGCGGGGCTGTGCAGTACTTC. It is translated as CASSNPTGTSGAVQYF.

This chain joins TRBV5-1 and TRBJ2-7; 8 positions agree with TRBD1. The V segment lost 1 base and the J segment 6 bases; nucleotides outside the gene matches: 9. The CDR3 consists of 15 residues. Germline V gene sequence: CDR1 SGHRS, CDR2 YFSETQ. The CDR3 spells CASSLIWTGISEQYF. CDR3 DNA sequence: TGCGCCAGCAGCTTGATCTGGACAGGGATCTCCGAGCAGTACTTC.

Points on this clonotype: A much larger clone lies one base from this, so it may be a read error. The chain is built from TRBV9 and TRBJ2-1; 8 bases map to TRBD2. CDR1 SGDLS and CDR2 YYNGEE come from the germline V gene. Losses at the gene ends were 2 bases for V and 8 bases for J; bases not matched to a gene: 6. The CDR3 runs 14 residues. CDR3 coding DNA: TGTGCCAGCAGCGTTAGCGGGGCGGCCTATGAGCAGTTCTTC. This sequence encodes CASSVSGAAYEQFF. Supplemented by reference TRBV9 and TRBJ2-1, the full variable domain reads DSGVTQTPKHLITATGQRVTLRCSPRSGDLSVYWYQQSLDQGLQFLIQYYNGEERAKGNILERFSAQQFPDLHSELNLSSLELGDSALYFCASSVSGAAYEQFFGPGTRLTVL.

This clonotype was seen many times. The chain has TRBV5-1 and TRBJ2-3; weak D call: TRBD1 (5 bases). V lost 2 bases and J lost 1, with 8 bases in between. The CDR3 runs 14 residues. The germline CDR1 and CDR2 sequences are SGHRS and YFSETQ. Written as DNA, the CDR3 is TGCGCCAGCAGCTTCGACAGTGGCACAGATACGCAGTATTTT. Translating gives CASSFDSGTDTQYF.

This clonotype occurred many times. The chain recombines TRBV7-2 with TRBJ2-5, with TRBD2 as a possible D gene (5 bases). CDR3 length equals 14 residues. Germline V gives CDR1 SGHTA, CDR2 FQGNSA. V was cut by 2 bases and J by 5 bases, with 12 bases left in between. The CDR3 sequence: CASSLYVASETQYF. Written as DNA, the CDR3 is TGTGCCAGCAGCTTATATGTGGCTAGCGAGACCCAGTACTTC.

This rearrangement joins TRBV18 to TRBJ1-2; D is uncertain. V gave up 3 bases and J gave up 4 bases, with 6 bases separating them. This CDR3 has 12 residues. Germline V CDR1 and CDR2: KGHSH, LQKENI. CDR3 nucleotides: TGTGCCAGCTCACCTCTGCTCTATGGCTACACCTTC. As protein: CASSPLLYGYTF. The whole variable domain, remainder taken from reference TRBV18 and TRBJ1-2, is NAGVMQNPRHLVRRRGQEARLRCSPMKGHSHVYWYRQLPEEGLKFMVYLQKENIIDESGMPKERFSAEFPKEGPSILRIQQVVRGDSAAYFCASSPLLYGYTFGSGTRLTVV.

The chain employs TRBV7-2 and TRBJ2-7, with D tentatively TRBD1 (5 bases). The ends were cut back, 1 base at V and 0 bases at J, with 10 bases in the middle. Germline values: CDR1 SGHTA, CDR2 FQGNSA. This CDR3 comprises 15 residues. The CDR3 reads CASSLGQSSSYEQYV. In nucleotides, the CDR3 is TGTGCCAGCAGCTTAGGACAGTCCAGCTCCTACGAGCAGTACGTC.

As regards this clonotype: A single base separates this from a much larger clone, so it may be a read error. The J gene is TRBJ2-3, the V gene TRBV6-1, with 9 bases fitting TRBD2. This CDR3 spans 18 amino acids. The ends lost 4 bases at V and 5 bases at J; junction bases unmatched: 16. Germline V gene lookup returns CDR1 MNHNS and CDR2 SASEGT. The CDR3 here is CASSGVKGGGALEDTQYF. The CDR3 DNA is TGTGCCAGCAGTGGAGTCAAAGGCGGGGGGGCCTTGGAAGATACGCAGTATTTT.

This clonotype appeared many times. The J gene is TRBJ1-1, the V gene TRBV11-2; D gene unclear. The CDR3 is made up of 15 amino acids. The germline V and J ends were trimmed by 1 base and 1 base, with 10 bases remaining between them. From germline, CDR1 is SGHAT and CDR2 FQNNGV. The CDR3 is CASSLVLTKNTEAFF. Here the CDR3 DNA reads TGTGCCAGCAGCTTAGTTCTTACCAAGAACACTGAAGCTTTCTTT.

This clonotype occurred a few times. DNA of the CDR3: TGTGCCAGCAGTTTGACAGGGGGCGATGCCTCTGGGGCCAACGTCCTGACTTTC. Encoded protein: CASSLTGGDASGANVLTF. The chain links TRBV12-3 or TRBV12-4 to TRBJ2-6, with TRBD1 matching 10 bases. Trimming took 3 bases from V and 0 from J; bases not matched to a gene: 5. CDR3 length equals 18 residues.

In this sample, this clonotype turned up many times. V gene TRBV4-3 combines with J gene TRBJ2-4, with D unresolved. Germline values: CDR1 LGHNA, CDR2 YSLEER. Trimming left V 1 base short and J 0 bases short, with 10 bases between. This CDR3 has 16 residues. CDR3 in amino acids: CASSQATSAAKNIQYF. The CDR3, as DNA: TGCGCCAGCAGCCAAGCCACGTCAGCAGCCAAAAACATTCAGTACTTC.

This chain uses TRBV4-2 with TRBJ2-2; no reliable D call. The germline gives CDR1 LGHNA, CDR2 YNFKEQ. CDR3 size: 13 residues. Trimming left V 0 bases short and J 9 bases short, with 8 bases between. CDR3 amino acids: CASSQELNWELFF. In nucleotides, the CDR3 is TGTGCCAGCAGCCAAGAACTAAACTGGGAGCTGTTTTTT.

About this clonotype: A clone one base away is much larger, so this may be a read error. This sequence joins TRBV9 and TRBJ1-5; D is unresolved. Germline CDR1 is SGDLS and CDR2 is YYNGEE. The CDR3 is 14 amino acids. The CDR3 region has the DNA TGTGCCAGCAGCGTAGGAAATGTTGGTCAGCCCCAGCGTTTT. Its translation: CASSVGNVGQPQRF.

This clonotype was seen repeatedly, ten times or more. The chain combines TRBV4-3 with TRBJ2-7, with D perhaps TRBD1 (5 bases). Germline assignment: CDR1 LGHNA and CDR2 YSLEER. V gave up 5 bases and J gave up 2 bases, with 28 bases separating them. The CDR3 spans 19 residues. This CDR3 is CASSFQEPGWAPWTYEQYV. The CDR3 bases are TGCGCCAGCAGCTTCCAAGAGCCAGGGTGGGCCCCCTGGACCTACGAGCAGTACGTC.